Listed below are T cell receptor beta chains from one sample, sequenced in a study of T cell responses to AZD1222 COVID-19 vaccine. Measured with immunoSEQ multiplex PCR; TCRdb has only the in-frame clones, and not every one. The repertoire includes some 110,000 clones, about 90% of them detected once, and 1.5% to 2% sits in the top ten. Sample: peripheral blood, taken 28 days after the second AZD1222 dose. All receptors come from an adult who received the AZD1222 COVID-19 vaccine. The CDR3 runs from the conserved cysteine through the conserved F or W. A D gene is named only where the DNA matches it firmly. Rows give clone size only sometimes, using once, few, many, or a class for an expanded clone.

TRBJ1-5,-,TRBV19,-,TGTGCCAGTAGTATCAGTCAGAACAATCAGCCCCAGCATTTT,CASSISQNNQPQHF
TRBJ1-1,-,TRBV30,-,TGTGCCTGGAGTCGGGCTACTGAAGCTTTCTTT,CAWSRATEAFF
TRBJ1-2,-,TRBV7-2,-,TGTGCCAGCAGCTTAGAATCGAGAACTAACTATGGCTACACCTTC,CASSLESRTNYGYTF
TRBJ2-7,-,TRBV7-9,TRBD1,TGTGCCAGCAGCTTAACAGGGGGCGCCCCGAGACAGTACTTC,CASSLTGGAPRQYF
TRBJ2-1,once,TRBV13,-,TGTGCCAGCATCTTGGGACCCGAGAATGAGCAGTTCTTC,CASILGPENEQFF
TRBJ2-7,-,TRBV5-1,TRBD1,TGCGCCAGCAGCCCGGGTCTGACAGGGGGAATCTACGAGCAGTACTTC,CASSPGLTGGIYEQYF
TRBJ2-1,-,TRBV30,-,TGTGCCTGGGTGGAACAGGATCTGGGTTACAATGAGCAGTTCTTC,CAWVEQDLGYNEQFF
TRBJ2-2,-,TRBV18,-,TGTGCCAGCTCACCAGAGTACCGAGACAGGTTTGACACCGGGGAGCTGTTTTTT,CASSPEYRDRFDTGELFF
TRBJ1-5,-,TRBV6-4,-,TGTGCCAGCAGTGACTCGACCGAGGGGGCCCAGCATTTT,CASSDSTEGAQHF
TRBJ2-1,-,TRBV5-1,TRBD1,TGCGCCAGCAGCTGGACAGGTAGCTCCTACAATGAGCAGTTCTTC,CASSWTGSSYNEQFF
TRBJ1-1,-,TRBV19,TRBD1,TGTGCCAGTAGTAGGGACAGGGAGGGACCTGAAGCTTTCTTT,CASSRDREGPEAFF
TRBJ1-6,-,TRBV28,-,TGTGCCAGCAGTTTAGGACACAGCTCCTATAATTCACCCCTCCACTTT,CASSLGHSSYNSPLHF
TRBJ2-1,-,TRBV5-6,-,TGTGCCAGCATCAACGGACGAGACCTATACAATGAGCAGTTCTTC,CASINGRDLYNEQFF
TRBJ2-7,once,TRBV27,-,TGTGCCAGCAGTTTATATTATGACAGTTCCTACGAGCAGTACTTC,CASSLYYDSSYEQYF
TRBJ2-3,once,TRBV7-3,-,TGTGCCAGCAGCTTAATGGGACTTAGCACAGATACGCAGTATTTT,CASSLMGLSTDTQYF
TRBJ1-5,-,TRBV28,TRBD1,TGTGCCAGCAGCCAGGACAGGGCTTTTATAGGGCCCCAGCATTTT,CASSQDRAFIGPQHF
TRBJ1-5,-,TRBV9,-,TGTGCCAGCAGCGTAGGGGAAGGCAATCAGCCCCAGCATTTT,CASSVGEGNQPQHF
TRBJ1-3,-,TRBV29-1,-,TGCAGCGCTGGACATGCTTCTGGAAACACCATATATTTT,CSAGHASGNTIYF
TRBJ2-1,-,TRBV6-6,TRBD2,TGTGCCAGCAGCCATAAGAGGACTAGCGGGAGGGCTAGCTCCTACAATGAGCAGTTCTTC,CASSHKRTSGRASSYNEQFF
TRBJ1-6,-,TRBV4-1,-,TGCGCCAGCAGCCAGCCCGGGGCAGGGAGTAATTCACCCCTCCACTTT,CASSQPGAGSNSPLHF
TRBJ2-7,few,TRBV15,TRBD2,TGTGCCACCAGCCTCCGGGGGGACTACGAGCAGTACTTC,CATSLRGDYEQYF
TRBJ2-7,-,TRBV5-1,TRBD1,TGCGCCAGCAGCGTGGGGACAGGGCTATACGAGCAGTACTTC,CASSVGTGLYEQYF
TRBJ1-5,-,TRBV6-6,TRBD1,TGTGCCAGCAGCCCGACAGGGGAGCCCCAGCATTTT,CASSPTGEPQHF
TRBJ2-5,-,TRBV7-9,-,TGTGCCAGCAGCCTAGGATTTGAGACCCAGTACTTC,CASSLGFETQYF
TRBJ1-6,-,TRBV3-1/TRBV3-2,TRBD1,TGTGCCAGCAGCTCGACAGGGCGGGTTAATTCACCCCTCCACTTT,CASSSTGRVNSPLHF
TRBJ2-6,few,TRBV5-1,-,TGCGCCAGCTCCACCGGGTCGGGGGCCAACGTCCTGACTTTC,CASSTGSGANVLTF
TRBJ1-1,-,TRBV4-1,-,TGCGCCAGCAGCCAAGAATTGCGGTTGAACACTGAAGCTTTCTTT,CASSQELRLNTEAFF
TRBJ2-7,-,TRBV12-3/TRBV12-4,-,TGTGCCAGCAGGGGTAGCTCCTACGAGCAGTACTTC,CASRGSSYEQYF
TRBJ1-2,few,TRBV11-2,-,TGTGCCAGCAGCTTAGATGGGGGAACAGGGTCCTATGGCTACACCTTC,CASSLDGGTGSYGYTF
TRBJ2-5,-,TRBV10-3,-,TGTGCCATCAGTGTACGAGGGGGTGGGGAGACCCAGTACTTC,CAISVRGGGETQYF
TRBJ1-2,-,TRBV6-6,-,TGTGCCAGCACCCAGGGACAACCCTATGGCTACACCTTC,CASTQGQPYGYTF
TRBJ2-7,few,TRBV19,TRBD2,TGTGCCAGTAGTAGGGGGACTAGTTTCGCCTACGAGCAGTACTTC,CASSRGTSFAYEQYF
TRBJ2-1,-,TRBV27,-,TGTGCCAGCAGTTTTAAGGTAGAACCCTACAATGAGCAGTTCTTC,CASSFKVEPYNEQFF
TRBJ2-7,-,TRBV15,TRBD2,TGTGCCACCAGCAGAGGAGGTACTAGCGGGATCTACGAGCAGTACTTC,CATSRGGTSGIYEQYF
TRBJ2-3,few,TRBV5-4,-,TGTGCCAGCAGCTATACGAGCACAGAGGATACGCAGTATTTT,CASSYTSTEDTQYF
TRBJ2-3,-,TRBV20-1,-,TGCAGTGCTAGAAAAACAGATACGCAGTATTTT,CSARKTDTQYF
TRBJ2-3,few,TRBV7-3,-,TGTGCCAGCAGCTTAGACGGGAGAAGGCCAGATACGCAGTATTTT,CASSLDGRRPDTQYF
TRBJ2-1,-,TRBV27,-,TGTGCCAGCAGTTTAGGGGGAACTGGCGAGCAGTTCTTC,CASSLGGTGEQFF
TRBJ2-2,-,TRBV29-1,-,TGCAGCGGTGGAACCGGGGAGCTGTTTTTT,CSGGTGELFF
TRBJ1-3,-,TRBV30,-,TGTGCCTGGACCAGGAGAGGATTGGCTGGAAACACCATATATTTT,CAWTRRGLAGNTIYF
TRBJ2-3,-,TRBV5-1,-,TGCGCCAGCAGCTTATCGGACGTTATGACAGATACGCAGTATTTT,CASSLSDVMTDTQYF
TRBJ2-7,-,TRBV6-6,-,TGTGCCAGCAGTTACTCTTTAGAATCCTACGAGCAGTACTTC,CASSYSLESYEQYF
TRBJ2-6,-,TRBV28,-,TGTGCCAGCAGTGATTCTGGGGCCAACGTCCTGACTTTC,CASSDSGANVLTF
TRBJ1-1,-,TRBV12-3/TRBV12-4,-,TGTGCCAGCAGCCCATTAGGAACTGAAGCTTTCTTT,CASSPLGTEAFF
TRBJ2-2,-,TRBV5-1,-,TGCGCCAGCGCGGACCCGAACACCGGGGAGCTGTTTTTT,CASADPNTGELFF
TRBJ2-5,-,TRBV11-2,TRBD2,TGTGCCAGCACCCGCGGGAGAGGAAGGGAGACCCAGTACTTC,CASTRGRGRETQYF
TRBJ2-1,-,TRBV2,-,TGTGCCAGCAGTGTCCCCGGGAGCTCCTACAATGAGCAGTTCTTC,CASSVPGSSYNEQFF
TRBJ2-7,-,TRBV28,-,TGTGCCAGCAGTTTATTCCGCTCCTACGAGCAGTACTTC,CASSLFRSYEQYF
TRBJ2-1,-,TRBV28,-,TGTGCCAGCATGCGAGGCGGAACTTACAATGAGCAGTTCTTC,CASMRGGTYNEQFF
TRBJ1-4,-,TRBV28,-,TGTGCCAGCAGTCCATCTGAAGCAACTAATGAAAAACTGTTTTTT,CASSPSEATNEKLFF
TRBJ2-7,-,TRBV2,-,TGTGCCAGCAGTGAAGCGGTAGCGGACTACTACGAGCAGTACTTC,CASSEAVADYYEQYF
TRBJ1-5,-,TRBV25-1,-,TGTGCCAGCAGTGACAATATAAGCAATCAGCCCCAGCATTTT,CASSDNISNQPQHF
TRBJ2-7,-,TRBV20-1,-,TGCAGTGCTAGTAAGGATAGCTCCTACGAGCAGTACTTC,CSASKDSSYEQYF
TRBJ1-1,-,TRBV10-2,TRBD1,TGCGCCAGCAGTTGGACAGGGGGCGCATACACTGAAGCTTTCTTT,CASSWTGGAYTEAFF
TRBJ2-7,-,TRBV6-5,-,TGTGCCAGCAGTTACTCGGTCCTGCACGAGCAGTACTTC,CASSYSVLHEQYF
TRBJ1-5,-,TRBV27,-,TGTGCCAGCAGTTTCCGAGGACCGATGCAGCCCCAGCATTTT,CASSFRGPMQPQHF
TRBJ2-2,once,TRBV10-3,-,TGCGCCGGCGGTACTCTGGGGACCGGGGAGCTGTTTTTT,CAGGTLGTGELFF
TRBJ1-2,-,TRBV28,-,TGTGCCAGCAGTTCCCAGGGCAGGGGCCATGGCTACACCTTC,CASSSQGRGHGYTF
TRBJ2-3,-,TRBV18,-,TGTGCCAGCTCGGGCGTCGCGAACACAGATACGCAGTATTTT,CASSGVANTDTQYF
TRBJ2-2,-,TRBV7-9,-,TGTGCCAGCACCAAACGCGAGATTGCCGGGGAGCTGTTTTTT,CASTKREIAGELFF